The entry that follows covers one TCR beta chain sequence. What it recognizes is unknown. Different DNA sequences within this sample yield the same CDR3. Documented time point: week 23, last vaccination. Alongside topical imiquimod, each dose of vaccine comprised 300 ug of mutant IDH1 20-mer peptide. Donors harbored newly found WHO grade 3 or 4 IDH1-mutant, ATRX-lost astrocytomas. This CDR3 region has 15 residues. V was clipped by 0 bases and J by 0 bases, with 7 bases between them. Germline V CDR1 and CDR2: SGHRS, YFSETQ. The data are from a study of a mutant IDH1 vaccine in newly diagnosed glioma. Across the whole study: Among treated patients, roughly 60% were male and approximately 40% female, and mean age was about 41 years. Previous treatment comprised radiotherapy, temozolomide, or both, mostly both.

Sequencing was performed with immunoSEQ multiplex PCR; in TCRdb, only in-frame clones are kept and a portion is missing. The sample has tens of thousands of clones, 84% seen once. This sequence was found in a man aged 18 to 30 with glioma. The sample here was PBMCs, taken from a glioma patient whose treatment included an IDH1 peptide vaccine. The rearrangement links TRBV5-1 to TRBJ2-1, with D tentatively TRBD2 (5 bases). CDR3 bases: TGCGCCAGCAGCTTGGGTGGGAGCTCCTACAATGAGCAGTTCTTC. It is translated as CASSLGGSSYNEQFF.